The 20 T cell receptor beta chains below were found in one sample sequenced in a study of T cell changes during pregnancy in multiple sclerosis. Measured with immunoSEQ multiplex PCR; TCRdb has only the in-frame clones, and not every one. There are 100,000 or so clones in the sample; around 93% occur only once, and 0.9% lies in the top ten. The sequencing used peripheral blood, collected before pregnancy. These receptors all stem from a female donor with multiple sclerosis, enrolled in a pregnancy study.

The J gene is TRBJ1-1, the V gene TRBV7-9; weak D call: TRBD1 (6 bases). Germline V gives CDR1 SEHNR, CDR2 FQNEAQ (reference sequence). This CDR3 is built from 13 residues. V lost 5 bases and J 1 base, leaving 8 bases between the germline ends. The CDR3 protein is CASSRGGNTEAFF. The DNA for the CDR3 is TGTGCCAGCAGCCGAGGGGGGAACACTGAAGCTTTCTTT.

The chain joins TRBV7-2 to TRBJ2-1, with 11 bases that match TRBD2. The germline V gene has CDR1 SGHTA and CDR2 FQGNSA. The CDR3 has 15 residues. Unmatched junction bases numbered 2, after V lost 4 bases and J lost 3 bases. In nucleotides, the CDR3 is TGTGCCAGCAGCTGGGGACTAGCGGACTACAATGAGCAGTTCTTC. It encodes CASSWGLADYNEQFF. Supplemented by reference TRBV7-2 and TRBJ2-1, the full variable domain reads GAGVSQSPSNKVTEKGKDVELRCDPISGHTALYWYRQSLGQGLEFLIYFQGNSAPDKSGLPSDRFSAERTGGSVSTLTIQRTQQEDSAVYLCASSWGLADYNEQFFGPGTRLTVL.

V is TRBV10-3 and J is TRBJ2-5; 13 nucleotides agree with TRBD2. CDR1 is ENHRY and CDR2 is SYGVKD in the germline V gene. The CDR3 is 16 residues long. Unmatched junction bases numbered 11, after V lost 10 bases and J lost 3 bases. Here the CDR3 DNA reads TGTGCCACCGAGGGGGGAACTAGCGGGGGGGAAGAGACCCAGTACTTC. As protein: CATEGGTSGGEETQYF.

V usage is TRBV19 and J usage is TRBJ2-7; 10 bases fit TRBD1. The CDR3 is made up of 15 amino acids. Trimming removed 5 bases from V and 6 bases from J; junction bases left unmatched: 10. Germline V lookup: CDR1 LNHDA, CDR2 SQIVND (reference sequence). DNA of the CDR3: TGTGCCAGTAGTCGAGGAGGGACAGGGGAAGGCGAGCAGTACTTC. Translating it yields CASSRGGTGEGEQYF.

This clone was seen once. CDR3 sequence reads: CASSTRVRDYGYTF. CDR3 in DNA: TGCGCCAGCAGTACCAGGGTTAGAGACTATGGCTACACCTTC. V is TRBV5-1 and J is TRBJ1-2; D possibly corresponds to TRBD1 (5 bases). The V gene's germline CDR1 is SGHRS and CDR2 YFSETQ. V was clipped by 5 bases and J by 3 bases, with 14 bases between them. This CDR3 is 14 amino acids long.

The rearrangement links TRBV4-1 to TRBJ2-3; 7 bases map to TRBD1. Germline V gene lookup returns CDR1 MGHRA and CDR2 YSYEKL. CDR3 length: 15 amino acids. V trimming: 3 bases; J trimming: 1 base; junction bases outside the gene matches: 4. The CDR3 spells CASSQDGQGTDTQYF. The DNA for the CDR3 is TGCGCCAGCAGCCAGGATGGACAGGGCACAGATACGCAGTATTTT.

The V gene is TRBV28, the J gene TRBJ2-3; 9 nucleotides line up with TRBD1. Germline CDR1 MDHEN, CDR2 SYDVKM. With V trimmed by 5 bases and J by 4 bases, 10 bases remained unmatched. The CDR3 is 16 amino acids. The DNA of the CDR3 is TGTGCCAGCAGTACCCCCGGGACAGGGCGTGCAGATACGCAGTATTTT. It specifies CASSTPGTGRADTQYF.

The chain recombines TRBV30 with TRBJ1-5; D gene ambiguous. CDR1 and CDR2 from the germline V gene are GTSNPN and SVGIG (reference sequence). Trimming took off 3 bases at V and 5 bases at J, with 14 bases between the two ends. The CDR3 covers 14 residues. The CDR3 spells CAWRDGGAYQPQHF. DNA for the CDR3: TGTGCCTGGAGGGATGGCGGAGCGTATCAGCCCCAGCATTTT.

This rearrangement joins TRBV30 to TRBJ2-7, with 7 nucleotides matching TRBD1. V shed 1 base, J shed 7 bases, and the junction held 13 bases outside the gene matches. The CDR3 contains 15 residues. Germline lookup yields CDR1 GTSNPN and CDR2 SVGIG (reference sequence). The DNA of the CDR3 is TGTGCCTGGAGTGAGGGACAGACTAACTTTGAGGAGCAGTACTTC. Protein product: CAWSEGQTNFEEQYF.

This chain joins TRBV7-8 and TRBJ2-1, with 9 nucleotides matching TRBD2. Germline V gene lookup returns CDR1 SGHVS and CDR2 FQNEAQ. The CDR3 loop spans 16 amino acids. J gave up 7 bases and V 4 bases, and 11 bases lay outside the gene matches. For the CDR3, the DNA is TGTGCCAGCAGCTCATTCAGGGCGGGAGGGCGGAATGAGCAGTTCTTC. This sequence encodes CASSSFRAGGRNEQFF.

V usage is TRBV5-1 and J usage is TRBJ2-7, with TRBD1 identical over 9 bases. From germline, CDR1 is SGHRS and CDR2 YFSETQ. The CDR3 contains 14 residues. The junction had 7 bases not matched to a gene; V was cut back by 4 bases and J by 5 bases. Here the CDR3 reads CASSMGQGWNEQYF. CDR3 bases: TGCGCCAGCAGCATGGGACAGGGATGGAACGAGCAGTACTTC. Full variable domain (rest looked up from reference TRBV5-1 and TRBJ2-7): KAGVTQTPRYLIKTRGQQVTLSCSPISGHRSVSWYQQTPGQGLQFLFEYFSETQRNKGNFPGRFSGRQFSNSRSEMNVSTLELGDSALYLCASSMGQGWNEQYFGPGTRLTVT.

The genes are TRBV29-1 and TRBJ2-2, with D possibly matching TRBD1 (6 bases). CDR1 and CDR2 from the germline V gene are SQVTM and ANQGSEA. This CDR3 has 12 residues. In DNA, the CDR3 is TGCGCGCAGGGGTTCGCCACCGGGGAGCTGTTTTTT. Residues: CAQGFATGELFF.

V is TRBV11-2 and J is TRBJ2-7; the match to TRBD1 covers 12 bases. Germline V CDR1 and CDR2: SGHAT, FQNNGV. The trim removed 5 bases at V and 3 bases at J, leaving 8 bases unmatched. The CDR3 runs to 16 residues. DNA for the CDR3: TGTGCCAGCAGCCCCTTCCGGGACAGGGGGCTCTACGAGCAGTACTTC. Protein product: CASSPFRDRGLYEQYF. Combining the CDR3 with reference TRBV11-2 and TRBJ2-7 gives the whole variable domain EAGVAQSPRYKIIEKRQSVAFWCNPISGHATLYWYQQILGQGPKLLIQFQNNGVVDDSQLPKDRFSAERLKGVDSTLKIQPAKLEDSAVYLCASSPFRDRGLYEQYFGPGTRLTVT.

This sequence joins TRBV7-9 and TRBJ1-1; a weak D match, TRBD1 (6 bases). Germline V gives CDR1 SEHNR, CDR2 FQNEAQ (reference sequence). CDR3 length: 15 residues. Trimming took 3 bases from V and 0 from J, leaving 11 bases between them. CDR3 nucleotides: TGTGCCAGCAGCTTTCAGGGGCGGGTGAACACTGAAGCTTTCTTT. This gives the protein CASSFQGRVNTEAFF.

The genes are TRBV18 and TRBJ1-1; tentative D call: TRBD1 (5 bases). The V end lost 0 bases, the J end lost 0 bases, and 8 bases lay between the germline ends. The CDR3 sequence is 15 residues long. CDR1 is KGHSH, CDR2 LQKENI, per germline. DNA for the CDR3: TGTGCCAGCTCACCACCGGAGGGACTGAACACTGAAGCTTTCTTT. Residues: CASSPPEGLNTEAFF.

J is TRBJ2-1 and V is TRBV6-1, with TRBD1 matching over 8 bases. J was trimmed by 2 bases and V by 6 bases; bases with no gene match: 6. The CDR3 consists of 15 residues. Germline V lookup: CDR1 MNHNS, CDR2 SASEGT. CDR3 nucleotides: TGTGCCAGCAGCGGGACAGGTCCTACCTACAATGAGCAGTTCTTC. It is translated as CASSGTGPTYNEQFF.

This chain uses TRBV7-2 with TRBJ1-5, with 8 bases fitting TRBD1. The CDR3 length is 14 residues. Unmatched junction bases numbered 4, after V lost 5 bases and J lost 4 bases. Germline V lookup: CDR1 SGHTA, CDR2 FQGNSA. The CDR3 protein is CASSIWTGNQPQHF. The CDR3 nucleotides read TGTGCCAGCAGCATATGGACAGGGAATCAGCCCCAGCATTTT.

The V and J genes are TRBV5-1 and TRBJ2-7; D remains unclear. The CDR3 runs 14 residues. V lost 0 bases and J lost 3, with 10 bases in between. Germline V gene data show CDR1 as SGHRS and CDR2 as YFSETQ. The CDR3 here is CASSLGLLGYEQYF. The CDR3 DNA reads as TGCGCCAGCAGCTTGGGACTTCTAGGCTACGAGCAGTACTTC.

The V call is TRBV7-9, the J call TRBJ2-3, with D possibly being TRBD2 (6 bases). V dropped 5 bases and J dropped 2 bases, with 14 bases sitting between them. The CDR3 consists of 15 residues. CDR1 is SEHNR, CDR2 FQNEAQ, per germline (reference sequence). DNA of the CDR3: TGTGCCAGCAGCGAAACCCTAGCGATCACAGATACGCAGTATTTT. As protein: CASSETLAITDTQYF.

This CDR3 reads CASSVGQPYEQYF. In nucleotides, the CDR3 is TGTGCCAGCTCAGTTGGACAGCCCTACGAGCAGTACTTC. The rearrangement joins TRBV18 to TRBJ2-7; weak D call: TRBD1 (6 bases). The CDR3 sequence is 13 residues long. Trimming shortened V by 5 bases and J by 2 bases, and 10 bases separated the two germline ends. Per the germline V gene, CDR1 is KGHSH and CDR2 is LQKENI.